The 12 T cell receptor beta chains below come from one sample, sequenced in a study of T cell responses to AZD1222 COVID-19 vaccine. TCRdb keeps only in-frame clones here, not all; method: immunoSEQ multiplex PCR. Counted here are over 65,000 clones, about nine tenths occurring once; the ten biggest clones make up less than 7.5%. Sequencing used peripheral blood, obtained on day 0 of AZD1222 vaccination. All receptors derive from an adult in good health.

The CDR3 sequence: CAISEQMNTEAFF. The CDR3 DNA sequence: TGTGCCATCAGTGAACAGATGAACACTGAAGCTTTCTTT. V gene TRBV10-3 combines with J gene TRBJ1-1; D is unclear. Germline lookup yields CDR1 ENHRY and CDR2 SYGVKD. CDR3 length: 13 amino acids. V shed 3 bases and J shed 0 bases, with 5 bases lying between them.

V is TRBV12-3 or TRBV12-4 and J is TRBJ2-7; weak D call: TRBD2 (6 bases). The V end was cut by 6 bases, the J end by 7 bases, with 10 bases between. The CDR3 length is 11 residues. CDR3 in DNA: TGTGCCAGCAGCCCCGGAGGGGAGCAGTACTTC. Translation: CASSPGGEQYF.

A note on this clone: At the DNA level, this CDR3 is encoded by other sequences in the same sample as well. V and J are TRBV5-5 and TRBJ1-4; no firm D call. CDR3 length: 14 residues. V shed 0 bases and J shed 8 bases, with 11 bases lying between them. Germline assignment: CDR1 SGHKS and CDR2 YYEKEE (reference sequence). In DNA, the CDR3 is TGTGCCAGCAGCTTGGGACGGAGAGACGAAAAACTGTTTTTT. Translated: CASSLGRRDEKLFF.

The chain uses TRBV9 and TRBJ2-1; perhaps TRBD2 as D (5 bases). This CDR3 has 14 residues. Germline loops: CDR1 SGDLS, CDR2 YYNGEE. Trimming left V 0 bases short and J 8 bases short, with 12 bases between. The CDR3 nucleotides are TGTGCCAGCAGCGTAGAGGCTAGCATGGATGAGCAGTTCTTC. The encoded protein is CASSVEASMDEQFF.

The rearrangement joins TRBV27 to TRBJ1-5; a possible D gene is TRBD1 (5 bases). The V gene lost 2 bases and the J gene lost 4 bases, with 12 bases spanning the gap. From germline, CDR1 is MNHEY and CDR2 SMNVEV (reference sequence). The CDR3 runs 15 residues. Written as DNA, the CDR3 is TGTGCCAGCAGTTTAGAGGGACGGTGGAATCAGCCCCAGCATTTT. It translates to CASSLEGRWNQPQHF.

The chain has TRBV5-4 and TRBJ2-7, with D unresolved. This CDR3 has 14 amino acids. The V end lost 0 bases, the J end lost 4 bases, and 11 bases lay between the germline ends. The germline V gene encodes CDR1 SGHNT and CDR2 YYREEE (reference sequence). CDR3 nucleotide sequence: TGTGCCAGCAGCTTGGAGATAGGTGGGTACGAGCAGTACTTC. Translated: CASSLEIGGYEQYF.

The gene calls are TRBV6-5 and TRBJ1-2; 9 bases line up with TRBD1. Germline V gene sequence: CDR1 MNHEY, CDR2 SVGAGI. The CDR3 extends over 15 amino acids. The V and J ends lost 6 bases and 4 bases, in that order; junction bases with no gene match: 9. The CDR3 DNA reads as TGTGCCAGCAGGCCCGGGACAGGGAGAGGCTATGGCTACACCTTC. It translates to CASRPGTGRGYGYTF.

This chain links TRBV3-1 (or the pseudogene TRBV3-2) with TRBJ2-1; D gene unclear. Germline CDR1 LGHDT, CDR2 YNNKEL (reference sequence). This CDR3 contains 15 residues. V was trimmed by 0 bases and J by 8 bases, leaving 14 bases between them. CDR3 in DNA: TGTGCCAGCAGCCAAGATATAAGTATCGGCGATGAGCAGTTCTTC. Residues: CASSQDISIGDEQFF.

The genes are TRBV9 and TRBJ2-1, with 8 bases matching TRBD1. The germline V gene has CDR1 SGDLS and CDR2 YYNGEE. The CDR3 consists of 15 residues. The J segment lost 3 bases and the V segment lost 6 bases, leaving 8 bases of the junction unmatched. The CDR3 bases are TGTGCCAGCACCACACTGGGACAGGACTACAATGAGCAGTTCTTC. This translates into CASTTLGQDYNEQFF.

The chain employs TRBV6-5 and TRBJ1-1, with D unclear. Germline V gene sequence: CDR1 MNHEY, CDR2 SVGAGI. The CDR3 extends over 13 amino acids. Trimming shortened V by 8 bases and J by 4 bases, and 14 bases separated the two germline ends. CDR3 DNA sequence: TGTGCCAGCCATATAAGAGGCCCCACTGAAGCTTTCTTT. Translating gives CASHIRGPTEAFF.

This clone was detected once. This chain joins TRBV5-1 and TRBJ2-6; D gene uncertain. The V gene lost 0 bases and the J gene lost 0 bases, with 10 bases spanning the gap. Germline V lookup: CDR1 SGHRS, CDR2 YFSETQ. This CDR3 contains 17 residues. As DNA, the CDR3 is TGCGCCAGCAGCTTGGAGGTCGTAGCCTCTGGGGCCAACGTCCTGACTTTC. The encoded protein is CASSLEVVASGANVLTF.

Here the CDR3 reads CATSRQANQPQHF. The CDR3, as DNA: TGTGCCACCAGCAGACAGGCGAATCAGCCCCAGCATTTT. This chain connects TRBV15 to TRBJ1-5; no definite D call. V lost 2 bases, J lost 4 bases, and 6 bases lay in between. CDR1 and CDR2 from the germline V gene are LNHNV and YYDKDF (reference sequence). The CDR3 length is 13 residues.